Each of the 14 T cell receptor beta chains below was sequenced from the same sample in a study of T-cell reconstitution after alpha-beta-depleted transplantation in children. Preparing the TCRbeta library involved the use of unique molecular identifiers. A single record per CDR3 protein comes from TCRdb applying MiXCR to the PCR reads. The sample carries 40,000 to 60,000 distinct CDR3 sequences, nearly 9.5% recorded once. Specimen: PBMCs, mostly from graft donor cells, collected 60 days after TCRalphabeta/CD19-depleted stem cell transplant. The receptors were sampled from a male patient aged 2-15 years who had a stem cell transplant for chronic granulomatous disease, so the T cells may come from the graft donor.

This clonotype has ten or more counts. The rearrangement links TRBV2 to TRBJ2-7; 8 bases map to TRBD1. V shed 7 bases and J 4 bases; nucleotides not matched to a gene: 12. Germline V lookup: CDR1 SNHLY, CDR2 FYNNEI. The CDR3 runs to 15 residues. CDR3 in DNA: TGTGCCAGCAAGTCCCCGACAGGGGCGGAATACGAGCAGTACTTC. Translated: CASKSPTGAEYEQYF.

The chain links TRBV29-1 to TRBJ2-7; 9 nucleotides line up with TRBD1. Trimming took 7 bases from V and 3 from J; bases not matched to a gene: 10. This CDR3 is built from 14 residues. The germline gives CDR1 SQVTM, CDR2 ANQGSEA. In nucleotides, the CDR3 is TGCAGCGCCAGTACAGGGGGCGACATCTACGAGCAGTACTTC. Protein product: CSASTGGDIYEQYF.

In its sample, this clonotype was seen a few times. The DNA for the CDR3 is TGTGCCAGCAGGACCCGGACAGGGGGACCTTACGAGCAGTACTTC. It encodes CASRTRTGGPYEQYF. The V gene is TRBV6-2 or TRBV6-3, the J gene TRBJ2-7; 10 bases are shared with TRBD1. This CDR3 spans 15 amino acids. CDR1 MNHEY and CDR2 SVGEGT come from the germline V gene. The V and J ends lost 6 bases and 4 bases, in that order; junction bases with no gene match: 9.

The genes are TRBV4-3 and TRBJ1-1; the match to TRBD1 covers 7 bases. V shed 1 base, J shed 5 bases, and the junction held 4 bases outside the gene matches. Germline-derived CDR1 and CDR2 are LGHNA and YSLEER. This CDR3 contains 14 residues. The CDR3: CASSQVLRGTEAFF. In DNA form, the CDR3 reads TGCGCCAGCAGCCAAGTTCTCAGGGGGACTGAAGCTTTCTTT.

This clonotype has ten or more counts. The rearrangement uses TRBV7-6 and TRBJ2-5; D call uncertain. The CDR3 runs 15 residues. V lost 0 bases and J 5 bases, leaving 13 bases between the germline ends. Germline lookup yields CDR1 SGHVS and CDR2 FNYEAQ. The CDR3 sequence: CASSLARIAGETQYF. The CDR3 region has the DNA TGTGCCAGCAGCTTAGCCCGTATAGCTGGGGAGACCCAGTACTTC.

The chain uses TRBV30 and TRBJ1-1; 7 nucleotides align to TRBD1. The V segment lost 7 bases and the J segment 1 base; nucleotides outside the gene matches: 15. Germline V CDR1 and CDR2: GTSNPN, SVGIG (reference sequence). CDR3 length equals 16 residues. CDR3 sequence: CASSPPTTGKNTEAFF. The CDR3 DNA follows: TGTGCCTCAAGCCCCCCTACGACAGGGAAGAACACTGAAGCTTTCTTT.

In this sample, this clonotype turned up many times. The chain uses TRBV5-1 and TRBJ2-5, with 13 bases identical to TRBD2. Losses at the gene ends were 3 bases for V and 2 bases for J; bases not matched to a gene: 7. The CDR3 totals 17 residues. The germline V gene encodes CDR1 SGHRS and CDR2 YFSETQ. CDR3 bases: TGCGCCAGCAGCTCTGGACTAGCGGGGGCCCTTCAAGAGACCCAGTACTTC. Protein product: CASSSGLAGALQETQYF.

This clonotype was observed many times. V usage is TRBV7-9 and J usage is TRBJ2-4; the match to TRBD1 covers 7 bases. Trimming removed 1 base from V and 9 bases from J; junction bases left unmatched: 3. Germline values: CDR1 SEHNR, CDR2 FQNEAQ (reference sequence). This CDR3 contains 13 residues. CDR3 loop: CASSLGGGIIQYF. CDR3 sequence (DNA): TGTGCCAGCAGCTTAGGAGGGGGCATCATTCAGTACTTC.

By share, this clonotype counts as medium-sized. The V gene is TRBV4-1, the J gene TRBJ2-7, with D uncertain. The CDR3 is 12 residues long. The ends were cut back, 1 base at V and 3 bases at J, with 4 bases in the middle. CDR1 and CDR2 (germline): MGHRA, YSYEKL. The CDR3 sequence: CASSQVGYEQYF. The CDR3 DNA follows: TGCGCCAGCAGCCAAGTCGGCTACGAGCAGTACTTC.

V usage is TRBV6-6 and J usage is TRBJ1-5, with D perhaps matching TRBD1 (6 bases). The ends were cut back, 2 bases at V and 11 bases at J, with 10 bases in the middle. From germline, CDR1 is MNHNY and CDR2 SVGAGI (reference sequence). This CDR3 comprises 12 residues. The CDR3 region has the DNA TGTGCCAGCAGTTACCGCCAGGGGTCCCAGCATTTT. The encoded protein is CASSYRQGSQHF.

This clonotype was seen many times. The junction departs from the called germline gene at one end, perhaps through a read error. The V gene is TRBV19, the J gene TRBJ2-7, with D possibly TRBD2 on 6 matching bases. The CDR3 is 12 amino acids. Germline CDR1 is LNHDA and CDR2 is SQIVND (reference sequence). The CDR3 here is CASSMAGHEQYF. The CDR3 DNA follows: TGTGCTAGTAGTATGGCGGGACACGAGCAGTACTTC.

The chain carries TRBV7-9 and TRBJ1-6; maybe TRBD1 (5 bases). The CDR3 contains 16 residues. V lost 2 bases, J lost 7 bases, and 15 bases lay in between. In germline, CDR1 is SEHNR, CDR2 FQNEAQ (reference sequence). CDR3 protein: CASSLRGAGVNSPLHF. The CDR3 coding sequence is TGTGCCAGCAGCTTAAGAGGGGCGGGGGTAAATTCACCCCTCCACTTT.

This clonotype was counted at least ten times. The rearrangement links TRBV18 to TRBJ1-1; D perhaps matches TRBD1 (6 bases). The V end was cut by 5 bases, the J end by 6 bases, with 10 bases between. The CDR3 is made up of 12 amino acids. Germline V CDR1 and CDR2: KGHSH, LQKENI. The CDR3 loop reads CASSRTVSEAFF. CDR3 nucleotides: TGTGCCAGCTCAAGGACAGTTTCTGAAGCTTTCTTT.

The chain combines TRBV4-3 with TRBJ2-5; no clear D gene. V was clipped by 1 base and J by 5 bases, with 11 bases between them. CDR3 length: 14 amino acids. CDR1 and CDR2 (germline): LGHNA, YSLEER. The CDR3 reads CASSQGVMVETQYF. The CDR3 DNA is TGCGCCAGCAGCCAAGGGGTGATGGTCGAGACCCAGTACTTC.